A single T cell receptor (beta chain) is shown here with its context. This table comes from immunoSEQ multiplex PCR, and its TCRdb copy is limited to in-frame clones, with some not included. Seen here are over 75,000 clones, 70% to 90% observed once, and the top ten hold approximately 0.6%. The data are from a study of a mutant IDH1 vaccine in newly diagnosed glioma. The time point denotes: baseline, week 1 (first vaccination visit). The treatment: pre-vaccination baseline after standard-of-care therapy. CDR3 length equals 17 residues. Trimming took off 0 bases at V and 5 bases at J, with 18 bases between the two ends. CDR1 is MGHRA and CDR2 is YSYEKL in the germline V gene.

The material sequenced was PBMCs, taken from a glioma patient treated with radiotherapy, temozolomide or both. This clonotype was sampled from a woman between 50 and 59 years old with glioma. The genes are TRBV4-1 and TRBJ2-3, with D tentatively TRBD2 (6 bases). CDR3 amino acids: CASSQDSSVSGVDTQYF. The CDR3 DNA reads as TGCGCCAGCAGCCAAGACTCTAGCGTCTCCGGGGTAGATACGCAGTATTTT.